The clone carrying this TCR beta chain was seen more than once but under ten times. The antigen is undetermined. The V gene end was trimmed by 2 bases and the J gene end by 7 bases; junction bases not matched to a gene: 13. This CDR3 has 16 residues. CDR1 SGHRS and CDR2 YFSETQ come from the germline V gene. The sample belongs to a study of response to subunit inactivated influenza vaccine. Study-level findings and limits: After each seasonal influenza vaccination, few new T cells are recruited, the authors suggested.

TCRdb passed the RT-PCR reads through MiXCR, listing each CDR3 protein once. This sample carries approximately 500,000 distinct CDR3 sequences, roughly 13% of them seen once, and the ten largest clones take around 12%. This sequence joins TRBV5-1 and TRBJ2-3; TRBD1 matches 7 bases. The clonotype was recovered from a man aged 45-65 years who received an inactivated influenza vaccine. The source material was PBMCs from blood, sampled more than 35 days after vaccination. The CDR3 loop is CASSFVEGGSSHTQYF. The CDR3 DNA reads as TGCGCCAGCAGCTTCGTTGAAGGGGGCTCAAGCCATACGCAGTATTTT.